A selection of T cell receptor beta chains follows, all from one sample in a study of cytomegalovirus exposure and HLA in healthy donors. Assay: immunoSEQ multiplex PCR; the TCRdb copy retains only in-frame clones and omits some. The sample contains about 110,000 clones, roughly 13% of which appear only once. Sequenced material: PBMCs. The receptors shown here come from a man aged 35-49 years in good health and CMV-seropositive. The CDR3 runs from the conserved cysteine through the conserved F or W. The order of the fields is J gene, D gene, clone size, V gene, CDR3 length, CDR3 DNA, CDR3 protein. The D gene is left open where the match is weak. The size field is filled for only some rows; it gives once, few, many or a size class.

>TRBJ2-7|TRBD2|.|TRBV9|14
TGTGCCAGCGGCCTTAGCGGGAGCTCCTACGAGCAGTACTTC
CASGLSGSSYEQYF
>TRBJ2-6|TRBD1|.|TRBV4-1|19
TGCGCCAGCAGCCACCCCGGACAGGGCTTTCGTTCTGGGGCCAACGTCCTGACTTTC
CASSHPGQGFRSGANVLTF
>TRBJ2-2|TRBD2|.|TRBV9|15
TGTGCCAGCAGCAAGGGGAGGGCCCCGACCGGGGAGCTGTTTTTT
CASSKGRAPTGELFF
>TRBJ2-1|TRBD2|.|TRBV7-2|16
TGTGCCAGCAGCGGTGCTAGCGGATATAGCTACAATGAGCAGTTCTTC
CASSGASGYSYNEQFF
>TRBJ1-2|.|few|TRBV2|15
TGTGCCAGCAGGGAAACAGGGTTCGTAAACTATGGCTACACCTTC
CASRETGFVNYGYTF
>TRBJ1-1|.|.|TRBV29-1|11
TGCAGCGTAGAGGGGAACACTGAAGCTTTCTTT
CSVEGNTEAFF
>TRBJ1-2|.|few|TRBV27|12
TGTGCCAGCGGACACCCAAACTATGGCTACACCTTC
CASGHPNYGYTF
>TRBJ2-7|TRBD1|few|TRBV14|15
TGTGCCAGCAGCCTATCGACAGGGCCCCTTTACGAGCAGTACTTC
CASSLSTGPLYEQYF
>TRBJ2-5|TRBD2|few|TRBV11-2|15
TGTGCCAGCGGCCCGCCGGGACTAGCCCAAGAGACCCAGTACTTC
CASGPPGLAQETQYF
>TRBJ2-1|TRBD2|.|TRBV18|17
TGTGCCAGCTCACCACAGGGACTAGCGGGACTTTACAATGAGCAGTTCTTC
CASSPQGLAGLYNEQFF
>TRBJ1-5|TRBD1|.|TRBV29-1|13
TGCAGCACCGGGACAGGGGACAATCAGCCCCAGCATTTT
CSTGTGDNQPQHF
>TRBJ1-5|.|few|TRBV2|16
TGTGCCAGCAGTGAAACCGTAGGGCAGGGATATCAGCCCCAGCATTTT
CASSETVGQGYQPQHF
>TRBJ2-5|TRBD1|once|TRBV6-6|13
TGTGCCAGCACCTGGACAGGCCTGGGGACCCAGTACTTC
CASTWTGLGTQYF
>TRBJ2-4|TRBD1|few|TRBV25-1|14
TGTGCCAGCAGCCAACAGGGGGCTCAAAACATTCAGTACTTC
CASSQQGAQNIQYF
>TRBJ2-5|TRBD1|.|TRBV30|13
TGTGCCTGGCGGGACAGAGGGGTAGAGACCCAGTACTTC
CAWRDRGVETQYF
>TRBJ1-4|.|.|TRBV21-1|12
TGTGCCAGCAGCAAAAGTGGAGCAGGGAGGGTTTTT
CASSKSGAGRVF
>TRBJ1-1|.|.|TRBV4-2|15
TGTGCCAGCAGCCAAGATCGCGGGAGAAACACTGAAGCTTTCTTT
CASSQDRGRNTEAFF
>TRBJ2-7|TRBD1|.|TRBV7-6|14
TGTGCCAGCAGCCGCGACACAGGGGGCTACGAGCAGTACTTC
CASSRDTGGYEQYF
>TRBJ2-7|TRBD1|few|TRBV7-9|12
TGTGCCAGCAGCGAGACAGGGGCGGGGCAGTACTTC
CASSETGAGQYF
>TRBJ1-5|.|.|TRBV7-9|16
TGTGCCAGCAGCAAAGGTCCCCCGGCGGGCAATCAGCCCCAGCATTTT
CASSKGPPAGNQPQHF
>TRBJ2-7|TRBD2|few|TRBV14|15
TGTGCCAGCAGCCAAGGGAGCGGGAGATCCTACGAGCAGTACTTC
CASSQGSGRSYEQYF
>TRBJ2-1|TRBD2|.|TRBV5-1|14
TGCGCCAGCAGGCCGGGACTAGCGGGAGGGAAGCAGTTCTTC
CASRPGLAGGKQFF
>TRBJ2-2|TRBD2|.|TRBV4-1|18
TGCGCCAGCAGCCGCTTGCCTAGCGGGAGGGCCTACACCGGGGAGCTGTTTTTT
CASSRLPSGRAYTGELFF
>TRBJ2-5|.|few|TRBV9|18
TGTGCCAGCAGCGTAGGATTAGGAGGACAGATAAATCAAGAGACCCAGTACTTC
CASSVGLGGQINQETQYF
>TRBJ2-1|.|.|TRBV27|11
TGTGCCAGCAGTTTACGGGGGGAGCAGTTCTTC
CASSLRGEQFF
>TRBJ2-2|.|.|TRBV13|16
TGTGCCAGCAGCTCCCCCACCGACAGCTTCACCGGGGAGCTGTTTTTT
CASSSPTDSFTGELFF
>TRBJ2-1|.|.|TRBV9|16
TGTGCCAGCAGCGTAGAGTCTGGGAGCTCCTACAATGAGCAGTTCTTC
CASSVESGSSYNEQFF
>TRBJ2-1|.|.|TRBV30|13
TGTGCCTGGAGTTTGTACGGTCTAGCGGAGCAGTTCTTC
CAWSLYGLAEQFF
>TRBJ2-5|TRBD1|.|TRBV28|14
TGTGCCAGCAGACGCGGACAGGGAAGAGAGAACCAGTACTTC
CASRRGQGRENQYF
>TRBJ1-2|.|few|TRBV9|13
TGTGCCAGCAGCGCTGCGGGGATCTATGGCTACACCTTC
CASSAAGIYGYTF
>TRBJ2-1|.|few|TRBV2|11
TGTGCCAGCAGTGAAGGGGCTAGCAAGTTCTTC
CASSEGASKFF
>TRBJ2-7|.|.|TRBV2|12
TGTGCCAGCAGTGAAGAGCTAGACGAGCAGTACTTC
CASSEELDEQYF
>TRBJ1-5|.|.|TRBV10-3|17
TGTGCCATCAGTGAGTCGATAACGGGGGTGGGCAATCAGCCCCAGCATTTT
CAISESITGVGNQPQHF
>TRBJ2-5|.|.|TRBV7-2|14
TGTGCCAGCAGCTTAGCGCAGGGACAAGAGACCCAGTACTTC
CASSLAQGQETQYF
>TRBJ2-2|TRBD2|.|TRBV25-1|15
TGTGCCAGCAAGCCGGGACTAGGAGACACCGGGGAGCTGTTTTTT
CASKPGLGDTGELFF
>TRBJ2-3|.|.|TRBV27|16
TGTGCCAGCAGTGAGCAGCCTAGCGTTAGCACAGATACGCAGTATTTT
CASSEQPSVSTDTQYF
>TRBJ2-5|TRBD2|.|TRBV5-1|17
TGCGCCAGCTCCCGGGGGACTAGCGGGAGACACCAAGAGACCCAGTACTTC
CASSRGTSGRHQETQYF
>TRBJ2-3|.|.|TRBV5-1|14
TGCGCCAGCAGCTTCGAGGGTGGCCCAGATACGCAGTATTTT
CASSFEGGPDTQYF
>TRBJ2-7|TRBD1|.|TRBV29-1|13
TGCAGCGTTGAACAGACAGGGCTCAACGAGCAGTACTTC
CSVEQTGLNEQYF
>TRBJ2-3|.|.|TRBV5-4|14
TGTGCCAGCAGCTTGGCCCCCAGTGCAGATACGCAGTATTTT
CASSLAPSADTQYF
>TRBJ2-3|TRBD2|.|TRBV29-1|16
TGCAGCGTTCTCGGGACTAGCGGGAGTCGGGCAGATACGCAGTATTTT
CSVLGTSGSRADTQYF
>TRBJ1-4|TRBD1|.|TRBV10-3|17
TGTGCCATCAGTGAGTTAGCCTCCAGGGGGTCTAATGAAAAACTGTTTTTT
CAISELASRGSNEKLFF
>TRBJ2-1|TRBD2|few|TRBV27|16
TGTGCCAGCAGTCCCCTGGGCCTAGCGGGTAACAATGAGCAGTTCTTC
CASSPLGLAGNNEQFF